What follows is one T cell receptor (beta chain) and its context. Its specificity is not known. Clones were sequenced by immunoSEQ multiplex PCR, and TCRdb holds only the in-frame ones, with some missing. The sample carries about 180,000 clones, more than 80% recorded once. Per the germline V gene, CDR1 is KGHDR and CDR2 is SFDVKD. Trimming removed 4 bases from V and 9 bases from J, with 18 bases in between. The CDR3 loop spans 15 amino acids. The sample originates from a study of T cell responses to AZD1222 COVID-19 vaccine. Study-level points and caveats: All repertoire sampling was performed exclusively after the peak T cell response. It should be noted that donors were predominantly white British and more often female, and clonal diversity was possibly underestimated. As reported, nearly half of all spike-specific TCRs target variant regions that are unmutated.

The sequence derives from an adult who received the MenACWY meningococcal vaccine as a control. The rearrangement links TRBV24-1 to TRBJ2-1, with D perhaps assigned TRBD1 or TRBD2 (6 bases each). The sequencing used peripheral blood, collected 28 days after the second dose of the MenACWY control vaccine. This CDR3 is CATSEGGPGEGEQFF. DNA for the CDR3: TGTGCCACCAGTGAGGGGGGTCCAGGGGAAGGTGAGCAGTTCTTC.